This T cell receptor beta chain emerged from a study of blood T cell repertoires in COVID-19. About the study: Both acute and convalescent COVID-19 samples were obtained from the United States, Italy and Spain.

Original data processing: From reference gene primer amplification, estimates of nucleated cell counts were derived. Clones were read by immunoSEQ multiplex PCR, and TCRdb kept only the in-frame ones, dropping some. The DNA gave D and trimming, while V, J and clone size come from that table. The sample lists about 50,000 clones; 90% to 95% were seen once. The germline V gene has CDR1 MGHRA and CDR2 YSYEKL. The CDR3 has 15 amino acids. The V end was cut by 0 bases, the J end by 0 bases, with 6 bases between. This receptor was taken from a middle-aged man with active COVID-19. This chain links TRBV4-1 with TRBJ1-5; D is unresolved. The sequencing sample was made of peripheral blood. The CDR3 sequence is CASSQETYSNQPQHF. CDR3 sequence (DNA): TGCGCCAGCAGCCAAGAGACTTATAGCAATCAGCCCCAGCATTTT.